The next 3 T cell receptor beta chains were all read from a single sample in a study of technical replicates of blood from several donors. Clones were read by immunoSEQ multiplex PCR, and TCRdb kept only the in-frame ones, dropping some. The table has 40,000 to 65,000 clones, about 86% seen once; the top ten hold roughly 5.8%. The sequenced material came from PBMCs. These receptors came from a human donor in good health. Some clones in this sample may be carry-over from other donors' samples.

This chain joins TRBV4-2 and TRBJ2-2; D may be TRBD1 (7 bases). From germline, CDR1 is LGHNA and CDR2 YNFKEQ. V gave up 4 bases and J gave up 5 bases, with 17 bases separating them. The CDR3 has 16 residues. The CDR3 DNA reads TGTGCCAGCAGCCCCACTCAGACAGGGAGGACCGGGGAGCTGTTTTTT. Its protein is CASSPTQTGRTGELFF.

The chain has TRBV4-3 and TRBJ2-5, with D possibly matching TRBD2 (5 bases). Germline V gene sequence: CDR1 LGHNA, CDR2 YSLEER. The CDR3 sequence is 15 residues long. V lost 0 bases and J 1 base, leaving 9 bases between the germline ends. The DNA of the CDR3 is TGCGCCAGCAGCCAAGATAGAGGGTTCCAAGAGACCCAGTACTTC. It is translated as CASSQDRGFQETQYF.

The genes are TRBV6-1 and TRBJ2-5; 12 nucleotides match TRBD1. The V gene's germline CDR1 is MNHNS and CDR2 SASEGT. There are 15 residues in the CDR3. With 7 bases clipped from V and 4 bases from J, the junction kept 7 bases outside the gene matches. CDR3 loop: CASNRGTGGLETQYF. The CDR3 DNA reads TGTGCCAGCAATAGAGGGACAGGGGGCTTAGAGACCCAGTACTTC.